This T cell receptor beta chain was observed in a study of T cells in Graves' hyperthyroidism and ophthalmopathy. The CDR3 totals 14 residues. The V and J ends lost 5 bases and 3 bases respectively, with 13 bases between them. This clonotype was recorded many times. Researchers took RNA transcripts and amplified the TCR beta CDR3 regions from them. The primer set for the first-round RT-PCR of the TCR CDR3 was HTBI. TCRdb re-analysed the multiplex PCR reads in MiXCR, keeping a single row per CDR3 protein. The sample shows some 770,000 distinct CDR3 sequences, around 17% of them seen only once. Sequencing was done on a sample of blood. The sequence came from a man younger than 35 with Graves' hyperthyroidism. The rearrangement joins TRBV12-3 or TRBV12-4 to TRBJ2-5; D is uncertain. The CDR3 DNA is TGTGCCAGCAGTCTAATCACGGTAAAAGAGACCCAGTACTTC. Encoded protein: CASSLITVKETQYF.